This TCR beta chain came from a study of T cell clonality in common variable immunodeficiency. Findings and limits, study-wide: Fewer deletions and N-nucleotide insertions were reportedly seen in common variable immunodeficiency TCR beta sequences.

TCRdb keeps only in-frame clones here, not all; method: immunoSEQ multiplex PCR. Altogether almost 20,000 clones were found in the sample, and no singletons occur. This clone occurred many times. Its specificity is unknown. What was sequenced was peripheral blood mononuclear cells. The sequence was obtained from a human donor with common variable immunodeficiency.

The sequenced CDR3 bases are TGCAGCGTAAGAAGGGTGGACACTGAA. The encoded protein is CSVRRVDTE. The full-length CDR3 reads as CSVRRVDTEAFF. The chain combines TRBV29-1 with TRBJ1-1; D call uncertain. The read halts 3 residues ahead of the CDR3 end, with the missing end drawn from the germline J gene. Germline V gene data show CDR1 as SQVTM and CDR2 as ANQGSEA. CDR3 length: 12 amino acids. The ends were cut back, 6 bases at V and 3 bases at J, with 11 bases in the middle.